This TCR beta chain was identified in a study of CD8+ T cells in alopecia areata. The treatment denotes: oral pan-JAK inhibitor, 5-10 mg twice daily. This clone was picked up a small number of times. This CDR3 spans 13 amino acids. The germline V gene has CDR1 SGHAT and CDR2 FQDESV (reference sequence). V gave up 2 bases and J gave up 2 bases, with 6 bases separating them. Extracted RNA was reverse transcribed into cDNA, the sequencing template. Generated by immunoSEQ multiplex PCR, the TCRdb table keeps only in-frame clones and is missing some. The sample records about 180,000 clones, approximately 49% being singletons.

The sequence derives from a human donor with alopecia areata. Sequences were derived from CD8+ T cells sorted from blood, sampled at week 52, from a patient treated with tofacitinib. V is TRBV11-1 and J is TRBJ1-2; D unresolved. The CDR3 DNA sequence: TGTGCCAGCAGCTTATCCGGGAACTATGGCTACACCTTC. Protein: CASSLSGNYGYTF.